The present entry profiles one T cell receptor beta chain with its context. What it binds is unknown. The CDR3 length is 14 residues. The data are from a study of cytomegalovirus exposure and HLA in healthy donors. Study results and limitations: Roughly uniform sequencing depth across donors was assumed, possibly incorrectly. Several of the most significant clusters were apparently associated with common viral pathogens in a later analysis.

Primers included in the PCR were 60 Vbeta and 13 Jbeta primers. The protocol was immunoSEQ multiplex PCR, while the TCRdb copy is restricted to in-frame clones and leaves out a portion. The profile covers a few hundred thousand clones, with almost 80% appearing a single time and roughly 2% taken by the ten largest. This TCR was sampled from a man aged 18 to 30 in good health and CMV-seronegative. V and J are TRBV12-1 and TRBJ1-5; the D call in the table, TRBD1, was not verified against the DNA. TRBV12-1 is given as a pseudogene. Material: PBMCs. CDR3 coding DNA: TGTGCCAGCAGCTGGGACAGGCTTAATCAGCCCCAGCATTTT. This sequence encodes CASSWDRLNQPQHF.